This T cell receptor (beta chain) was identified in a study of blood T cell repertoires in COVID-19 (dated by TCRdb to the early 2020s). Regarding the study in general: Samples from collaborators originated in the United States, Italy and Spain and spanned both the acute and convalescent phases of COVID-19. The prospective study material was composed of cDNA or gDNA derived from T cells, B-cell-depleted T cells, or PBMCs. Subjects who had been exposed to COVID-19, were actively infected with it, or had recovered from it provided the deeply sampled blood TCRbeta repertoires that made up the dataset. The repertoires were released in a freely available public database meant as a resource for research on the immune response to SARS-CoV-2. Samples came from the ongoing ImmuneRACE study (first 160 participants) plus 1,254 subjects from 6 global collaborators. Sample metadata almost always included a de-identified subject ID, COVID-19 status, age in years and sex. Where available, HLA class I and class II types were obtained from metadata supplied by the sample provider rather than from assay-based typing.

The immunoSEQ Assay, a bias-controlled multiplex PCR, was used to amplify TCRbeta CDR3 regions from genomic DNA. In the paper's pipeline: Nucleated cell counts per sample were estimated from amplification of reference gene primers within the assay. Sequence reads were collapsed and filtered to measure the absolute abundance of every unique TCRbeta CDR3 rearrangement. For each sample, productive Simpson clonality was calculated by taking the square root of Simpson's diversity index across productive rearrangements. TCRdb retrieved this table from immuneACCESS and kept in-frame rearrangements only. Not all clones are present; in checked studies, unresolved V genes account for under half, and no reason is known for the remainder. V, J and clone size are taken as reported in that table, and D and trimming were inferred from the DNA itself. The sample includes around 30,000 clones, with 86% observed a single time. The leading ten clones occupy just over 5.5% of the sample.

The collaborating institutions used their own protocols to collect whole blood in K2EDTA tubes. Collaborator samples were shipped for TCRbeta analysis as frozen whole blood, isolated PBMCs, or DNA extracted from either sample type. Overall study outcomes, separate from this receptor: The amount of clinical and demographic metadata varied by source and participant and was provided uncurated.

Per the germline V gene, ENHRY is the CDR1 and SYGVKD is the CDR2. Relative to germline, V is 5 bases shorter and J is 3 bases shorter, with 7 bases between their ends. The CDR3 runs 12 residues from the cysteine to the phenylalanine. Only CDR3 DNA is held: 36 bases, read in frame from base 1. As for this clone: Its antigen is still unknown. There are no base qualities to consult, and no much larger clone falls within one base.

This sequence uses TRBV10-3 and TRBJ2-5, with no D gene named confidently. The clonotype comes from a woman of 80 years or more with active or convalescent COVID-19. The sample comprised peripheral blood. The CDR3: CAISFAKETQYF. The nucleotide sequence is TGTGCCATCAGTTTCGCGAAAGAGACCCAGTACTTC.